The 28 T cell receptor beta chains below come from one sample, sequenced in a study of metastatic and nonmetastatic thyroid tumors. TCRdb reprocessed the PCR reads via MiXCR. This sample carries about 20,000 clones, roughly 36% of them seen once, and the ten largest clones take around 29%. No patient had received any treatment before thyroid surgery. Sequencing was carried out using tumor tissue. The source is a female donor with papillary thyroid cancer or a benign thyroid nodule (not recorded which). Some clones in this sample may be carry-over from other donors' samples.

For the CDR3, the DNA is TGTGCCTGGAGCCTAACAGGGGGTACAGGGAGAGGGACCGGGGAGCTGTTTTTT. Protein sequence: CAWSLTGGTGRGTGELFF. The J gene is TRBJ2-2, the V gene TRBV30; 8 nucleotides align to TRBD1. The ends lost 3 bases at V and 5 bases at J; junction bases unmatched: 17. The CDR3 spans 18 residues. Germline CDR1 reads GTSNPN; CDR2 reads SVGIG (reference sequence).

This clone was recorded a few times. Sequence at one end of the junction differs from germline and may be a read error. The J gene is TRBJ1-2, the V gene TRBV6-2 or TRBV6-3; D is unclear. CDR3 length: 15 residues. CDR1 is MNHEY and CDR2 is SVGEGT in the germline V gene. The chain's CDR3 is CASSYWRDFTDGYIF. The CDR3 nucleotides are TGTGCCAGCAGTTACTGGAGGGATTTTACGGACGGCTACATCTTC.

The rearrangement links TRBV2 to TRBJ2-2; tentatively, D is TRBD2 (5 bases). Germline assignment: CDR1 SNHLY and CDR2 FYNNEI. V lost 6 bases and J 4 bases, leaving 9 bases between the germline ends. This CDR3 contains 13 residues. The chain's CDR3 is CASRGVVTGELFF. In nucleotides, the CDR3 is TGTGCCAGCAGGGGAGTGGTCACCGGGGAGCTGTTTTTT. The variable domain in full, with the rest retrieved from reference TRBV2 and TRBJ2-2, is EPEVTQTPSHQVTQMGQEVILRCVPISNHLYFYWYRQILGQKVEFLVSFYNNEISEKSEIFDDQFSVERPDGSNFTLKIRSTKLEDSAMYFCASRGVVTGELFFGEGSRLTVL.

This clone was observed a few times. The rearrangement uses TRBV12-3 or TRBV12-4 and TRBJ2-2; 11 bases line up with TRBD2. J lost 4 bases, V lost 2 bases, and 0 bases had no gene match. CDR3 size: 15 residues. The CDR3 DNA is TGTGCCAGCAGTTTACTAGCGGGAGGCACCGGGGAGCTGTTTTTT. Amino acid sequence: CASSLLAGGTGELFF.

This clone was found a few times. This rearrangement joins TRBV6-1 to TRBJ1-1; tentatively, D is TRBD1 (6 bases). Per the germline V gene, CDR1 is MNHNS and CDR2 is SASEGT. Trimming cost V 6 bases and J 11 bases, with 19 bases left between them. The CDR3 extends over 13 amino acids. For the CDR3, the DNA is TGTGCCAGCAGCCTCGACAGGTCCCTAGGCGCTTTCTTT. This sequence encodes CASSLDRSLGAFF.

This chain connects TRBV4-1 to TRBJ1-3, with no clear D. CDR3 size: 18 residues. The V end lost 4 bases, the J end lost 0 bases, and 19 bases lay between the germline ends. Germline V gene lookup returns CDR1 MGHRA and CDR2 YSYEKL. The CDR3 sequence: CASSPGGWGTSSGNTIYF. The CDR3 bases are TGCGCCAGCAGCCCAGGCGGATGGGGTACGAGCTCTGGAAACACCATATATTTT.

The rearrangement links TRBV6-1 to TRBJ1-3; D is ambiguous. This CDR3 has 18 amino acids. V was shortened by 2 bases and J by 0 bases, with 17 bases between the two germline ends. Germline loops: CDR1 MNHNS, CDR2 SASEGT. The CDR3 is CASSETVPLRASGNTIYF. The CDR3 DNA reads as TGTGCCAGCAGTGAAACTGTGCCCTTGAGGGCCTCTGGAAACACCATATATTTT.

This clone was seen only a few times. This chain joins TRBV7-8 and TRBJ2-3; D remains ambiguous. This CDR3 contains 11 residues. Germline V gene data show CDR1 as SGHVS and CDR2 as FQNEAQ. The V gene lost 0 bases and the J gene lost 5 bases, with 0 bases spanning the gap. The CDR3: CASSLADTQYF. The DNA for the CDR3 is TGTGCCAGCAGCTTAGCAGATACGCAGTATTTT.

The CDR3 sequence: CASRPTGPYGYTF. CDR3 bases: TGCGCCAGCAGACCGACAGGGCCCTATGGCTACACCTTC. The chain has TRBV5-1 and TRBJ1-2, with 7 nucleotides matching TRBD1. Trimming took 5 bases from V and 4 from J; bases not matched to a gene: 5. The germline V gene has CDR1 SGHRS and CDR2 YFSETQ. This CDR3 is 13 amino acids long.

The V and J genes are TRBV6-2 or TRBV6-3 and TRBJ2-7; D is unresolved. The CDR3 covers 14 residues. Germline loops: CDR1 MNHEY, CDR2 SVGEGT. Trimming cost V 0 bases and J 5 bases, with 11 bases left between them. Written as DNA, the CDR3 is TGTGCCAGCAGTTACTCGTTGGCTATCAACGAGCAGTACTTC. Its protein product is CASSYSLAINEQYF.

This clone turned up a few times. The gene calls are TRBV6-1 and TRBJ1-2; tentatively, D is TRBD1 (5 bases). The V end lost 6 bases, the J end lost 1 base, and 9 bases lay between the germline ends. CDR1 MNHNS and CDR2 SASEGT come from the germline V gene. CDR3 length: 13 residues. This chain's CDR3 is CASRRGYNYGYTF. Written as DNA, the CDR3 is TGTGCCAGCAGACGGGGCTATAACTATGGCTACACCTTC.

CDR3 sequence: CASVDSFGYTF. In DNA, the CDR3 is TGTGCCAGCGTCGACAGCTTCGGCTACACCTTC. The rearrangement joins TRBV6-2 or TRBV6-3 to TRBJ1-2, with a weak D call TRBD1 (5 bases). Trimming took off 8 bases at V and 8 bases at J, with 12 bases between the two ends. Germline assignment: CDR1 MNHEY and CDR2 SVGEGT. The CDR3 has 11 residues.

The chain is built from TRBV6-1 and TRBJ2-7, with TRBD1 identical over 8 bases. The V gene's germline CDR1 is MNHNS and CDR2 SASEGT. This CDR3 is built from 14 residues. Germline trimming cut 5 bases from V and 4 bases from J; bases unmatched to any gene: 7. The CDR3 reads CASSFRDRNYEQYF. Here the CDR3 DNA reads TGTGCCAGCAGTTTCCGGGACAGGAATTACGAGCAGTACTTC.

The chain couples TRBV30 to TRBJ1-1, with a tentative D call TRBD1 (5 bases). The CDR3 has 14 amino acids. The germline V gene encodes CDR1 GTSNPN and CDR2 SVGIG (reference sequence). V was cut by 4 bases and J by 4 bases, with 16 bases left in between. CDR3 amino acids: CAWNVGGGSTEAFF. The CDR3, as DNA: TGTGCCTGGAACGTCGGGGGAGGGAGCACTGAAGCTTTCTTT.

The sample holds a few counts of this clone. Distinct nucleotide sequences in the sample also encode this CDR3. The rearrangement joins TRBV6-1 to TRBJ2-7; 8 nucleotides match TRBD2. The CDR3 extends over 14 amino acids. Germline CDR1 is MNHNS and CDR2 is SASEGT. With 5 bases clipped from V and 6 bases from J, the junction kept 9 bases outside the gene matches. CDR3 DNA: TGTGCCAGCAGTCGGGGACTAGGGTCGGGCGAGCAGTACTTC. Encoded protein: CASSRGLGSGEQYF.

This sequence joins TRBV28 and TRBJ2-1, with 14 bases fitting TRBD2. The V segment lost 6 bases and the J segment 16 bases; nucleotides outside the gene matches: 8. The CDR3 contains 13 residues. Per the germline V gene, CDR1 is MDHEN and CDR2 is SYDVKM. CDR3 region: CASRSTSGRAPFF. CDR3 coding DNA: TGTGCCAGCAGATCGACTAGCGGGAGGGCCCCTTTCTTC.

This clone was counted a few times. This chain joins TRBV3-1 and TRBJ1-4, with D maybe TRBD1 (6 bases). CDR3 length: 17 residues. Trimming took off 2 bases at V and 0 bases at J, with 13 bases between the two ends. Germline loops: CDR1 LGHDT, CDR2 YNNKEL (reference sequence). The CDR3 protein is CASSQFGQFATNEKLFF. Here the CDR3 DNA reads TGTGCCAGCAGCCAATTTGGACAGTTTGCAACTAATGAAAAACTGTTTTTT. The variable domain in full, completed from reference TRBV3-1 and TRBJ1-4, reads DTAVSQTPKYLVTQMGNDKSIKCEQNLGHDTMYWYKQDSKKFLKIMFSYNNKELIINETVPNRFSPKSPDKAHLNLHINSLELGDSAVYFCASSQFGQFATNEKLFFGSGTQLSVL.

Here the CDR3 DNA reads TGCAGTGCGGGACTAGCGGGTCCCACAGATACGCAGTATTTT. This codes for CSAGLAGPTDTQYF. The genes are TRBV20-1 and TRBJ2-3; 12 bases agree with TRBD2. V was pared by 6 bases and J by 2 bases, with 3 bases of the junction left unmatched. Germline loops: CDR1 DFQATT, CDR2 SNEGSKA (reference sequence). The CDR3 is 14 residues long.

The rearrangement joins TRBV9 to TRBJ2-5; 8 bases match TRBD2. Germline V gene data show CDR1 as SGDLS and CDR2 as YYNGEE. CDR3 length equals 16 residues. V trimming: 3 bases; J trimming: 2 bases; junction bases outside the gene matches: 9. CDR3 in DNA: TGTGCCAGCAGCGCAGCCTTAGCGGGAACTCAAGAGACCCAGTACTTC. It translates to CASSAALAGTQETQYF.

This chain uses TRBV10-3 with TRBJ2-7; TRBD2 agrees at 9 bases. Germline V gene data show CDR1 as ENHRY and CDR2 as SYGVKD. This CDR3 contains 15 residues. V was clipped by 1 base and J by 6 bases; unmatched bases: 7. The CDR3 DNA follows: TGTGCCATCAGTGAGTTTAGCGGGAGCGGTTTCGAGCAGTACTTC. Protein product: CAISEFSGSGFEQYF.

This chain uses TRBV20-1 with TRBJ1-5; possible D gene TRBD1, 6 bases. The CDR3 consists of 14 residues. Trimming cost V 3 bases and J 2 bases, with 11 bases left between them. The germline V gene encodes CDR1 DFQATT and CDR2 SNEGSKA (reference sequence). The CDR3 DNA reads as TGCAGTGCTAGCTCGGGGGGGCGCAATCAGCCCCAGCATTTT. Protein sequence: CSASSGGRNQPQHF.

The rearrangement joins TRBV29-1 to TRBJ1-5; D unclear. The V end lost 7 bases, the J end lost 6 bases, and 16 bases lay between the germline ends. Germline lookup yields CDR1 SQVTM and CDR2 ANQGSEA. The CDR3 has 13 amino acids. CDR3 in amino acids: CSEIWTTSQPQHF. The CDR3 DNA follows: TGCAGCGAAATTTGGACCACCAGTCAGCCCCAGCATTTT.

This clone was counted between two and nine times. The chain is built from TRBV30 and TRBJ1-5; TRBD1 might be the D (6 bases). Trimming stripped 0 bases from V and 1 base from J, with 10 bases between. CDR1 and CDR2 (germline): GTSNPN, SVGIG (reference sequence). The length of the CDR3 is 15 residues. In DNA, the CDR3 is TGTGCCTGGAGTGTAAGTCAGGGGAGCAATCAGCCCCAGCATTTT. As protein: CAWSVSQGSNQPQHF.

The V gene is TRBV15, the J gene TRBJ2-3, with D perhaps given as TRBD1 or TRBD2 (6 bases each). V was pared by 3 bases and J by 2 bases, with 12 bases between. This CDR3 is 15 amino acids long. The V gene's germline CDR1 is LNHNV and CDR2 YYDKDF (reference sequence). The CDR3 spells CATSSGGGDTDTQYF. The CDR3 region has the DNA TGTGCCACCAGCAGTGGAGGGGGTGACACAGATACGCAGTATTTT.

This clone was seen once. The V gene is TRBV11-2, the J gene TRBJ2-7; D may be TRBD2 (6 bases). Deletions cut 1 base from V and 2 bases from J, with 9 bases between. The CDR3 covers 14 residues. In germline, CDR1 is SGHAT, CDR2 FQNNGV. In nucleotides, the CDR3 is TGTGCCAGCAGCTTAGCCCCGGGAGCCTACGAGCAGTACTTC. Translation gives CASSLAPGAYEQYF.

The V and J genes are TRBV24-1 and TRBJ1-5, with 9 nucleotides matching TRBD1. Germline CDR1 and CDR2: KGHDR and SFDVKD. The CDR3 runs 19 residues. Unmatched junction bases numbered 16, after V lost 4 bases and J lost 4 bases. The CDR3 DNA reads TGTGCCACCAGTGACACCGGGACAGGGTCCTCCTATCCAAATCAGCCCCAGCATTTT. Translated: CATSDTGTGSSYPNQPQHF.

The chain is built from TRBV30 and TRBJ1-6, with unresolved D. V dropped 4 bases and J dropped 0 bases, with 13 bases sitting between them. This CDR3 has 16 amino acids. Germline V gives CDR1 GTSNPN, CDR2 SVGIG (reference sequence). The CDR3, as DNA: TGTGCCTGGACCCCTGATGGGAGCTCCTATAATTCACCCCTCCACTTT. This gives the protein CAWTPDGSSYNSPLHF.

This clone was seen only a few times. This CDR3 reads CASGLTRGTGRTEAFF. The DNA of the CDR3 is TGTGCTAGTGGTTTAACTCGCGGGACAGGGAGGACTGAAGCTTTCTTT. J is TRBJ1-1 and V is TRBV12-5, with TRBD1 matching 9 bases. This CDR3 comprises 16 residues. CDR1 is LGHNT, CDR2 FRNRAP, per germline. Trimming removed 3 bases from V and 5 bases from J; junction bases left unmatched: 10. Supplemented by reference TRBV12-5 and TRBJ1-1, the full variable domain reads DARVTQTPRHKVTEMGQEVTMRCQPILGHNTVFWYRQTMMQGLELLAYFRNRAPLDDSGMPKDRFSAEMPDATLATLKIQPSEPRDSAVYFCASGLTRGTGRTEAFFGQGTRLTVV.